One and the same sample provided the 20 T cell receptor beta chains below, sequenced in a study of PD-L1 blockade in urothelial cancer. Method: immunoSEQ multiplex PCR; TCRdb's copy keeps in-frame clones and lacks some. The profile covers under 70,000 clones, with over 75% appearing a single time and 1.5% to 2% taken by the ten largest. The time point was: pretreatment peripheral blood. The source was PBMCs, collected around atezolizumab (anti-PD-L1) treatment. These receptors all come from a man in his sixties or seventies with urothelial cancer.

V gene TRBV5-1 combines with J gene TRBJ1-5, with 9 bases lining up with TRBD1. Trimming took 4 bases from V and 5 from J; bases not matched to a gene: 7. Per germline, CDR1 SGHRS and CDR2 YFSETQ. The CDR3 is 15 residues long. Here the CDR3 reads CASSLGQGPDQPQHF. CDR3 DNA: TGCGCCAGCAGCCTGGGACAGGGTCCCGATCAGCCCCAGCATTTT.

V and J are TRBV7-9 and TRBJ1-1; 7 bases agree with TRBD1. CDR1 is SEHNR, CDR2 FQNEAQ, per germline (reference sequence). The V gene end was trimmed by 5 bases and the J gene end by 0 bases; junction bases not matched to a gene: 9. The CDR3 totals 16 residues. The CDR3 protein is CASSDTRTGLNTEAFF. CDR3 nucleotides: TGTGCCAGCAGCGATACCCGGACAGGCTTGAACACTGAAGCTTTCTTT.

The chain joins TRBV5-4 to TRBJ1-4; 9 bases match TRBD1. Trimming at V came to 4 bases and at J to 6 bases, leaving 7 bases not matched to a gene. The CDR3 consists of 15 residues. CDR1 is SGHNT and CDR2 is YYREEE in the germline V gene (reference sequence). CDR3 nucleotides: TGTGCCAGCAGCGGACCTGACAGGGGGGATGAAAAACTGTTTTTT. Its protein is CASSGPDRGDEKLFF.

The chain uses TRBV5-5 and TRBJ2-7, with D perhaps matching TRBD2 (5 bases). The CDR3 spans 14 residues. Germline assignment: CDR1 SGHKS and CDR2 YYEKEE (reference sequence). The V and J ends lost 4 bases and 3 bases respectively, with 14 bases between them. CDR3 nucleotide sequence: TGTGCCAGCAGCCCGGAGGCGGTCTTCTACGAGCAGTACTTC. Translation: CASSPEAVFYEQYF.

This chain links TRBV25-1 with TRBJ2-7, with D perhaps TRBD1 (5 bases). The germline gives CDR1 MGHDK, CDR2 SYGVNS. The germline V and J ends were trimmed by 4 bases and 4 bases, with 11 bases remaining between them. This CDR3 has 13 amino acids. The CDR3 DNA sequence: TGTGCCAGCAGTGTACAGGCGGATTACGAGCAGTACTTC. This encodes CASSVQADYEQYF.

This chain's CDR3 is CASSLGGRTSYEQYF. The CDR3 DNA is TGCGCCAGCAGCTTGGGAGGCAGAACCTCCTACGAGCAGTACTTC. This sequence joins TRBV5-1 and TRBJ2-7; D uncertain. Germline CDR1 and CDR2: SGHRS and YFSETQ. Trimming took 0 bases from V and 0 from J, leaving 10 bases between them. The CDR3 length is 15 residues. Drawing the rest from reference TRBV5-1 and TRBJ2-7, the complete variable domain is KAGVTQTPRYLIKTRGQQVTLSCSPISGHRSVSWYQQTPGQGLQFLFEYFSETQRNKGNFPGRFSGRQFSNSRSEMNVSTLELGDSALYLCASSLGGRTSYEQYFGPGTRLTVT.

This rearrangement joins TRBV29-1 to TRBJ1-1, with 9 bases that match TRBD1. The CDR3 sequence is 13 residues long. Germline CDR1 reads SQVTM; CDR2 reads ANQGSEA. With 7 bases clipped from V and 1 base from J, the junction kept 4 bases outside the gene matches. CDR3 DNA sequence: TGCAGCGCCGGACAGGGGCCGAACACTGAAGCTTTCTTT. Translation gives CSAGQGPNTEAFF.

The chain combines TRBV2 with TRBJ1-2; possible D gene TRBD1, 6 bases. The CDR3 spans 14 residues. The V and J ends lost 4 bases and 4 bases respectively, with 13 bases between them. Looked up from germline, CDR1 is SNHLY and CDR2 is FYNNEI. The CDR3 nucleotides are TGTGCCAGCAGTGCTACAGGGCCGTTCTATGGCTACACCTTC. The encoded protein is CASSATGPFYGYTF.

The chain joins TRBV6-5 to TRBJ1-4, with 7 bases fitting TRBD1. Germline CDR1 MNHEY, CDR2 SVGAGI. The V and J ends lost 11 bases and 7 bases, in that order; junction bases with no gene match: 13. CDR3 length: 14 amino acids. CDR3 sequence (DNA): TGTGCCTCTCGGTGGTCAGGGGGTAGTGAAAAACTGTTTTTT. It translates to CASRWSGGSEKLFF.

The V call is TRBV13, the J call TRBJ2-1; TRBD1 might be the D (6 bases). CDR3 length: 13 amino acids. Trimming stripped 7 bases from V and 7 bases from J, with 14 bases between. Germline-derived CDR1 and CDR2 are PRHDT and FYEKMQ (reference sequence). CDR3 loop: CASNFERGNEQFF. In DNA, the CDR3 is TGTGCCAGCAACTTTGAGAGGGGGAATGAGCAGTTCTTC.

CDR3 sequence: CASSQEPGQPASTEAFF. CDR3 coding DNA: TGCGCCAGCAGCCAAGAACCGGGACAACCGGCTTCCACTGAAGCTTTCTTT. The chain combines TRBV4-3 with TRBJ1-1; maybe TRBD1 (6 bases). The CDR3 loop spans 17 amino acids. V lost 0 bases and J lost 4, with 18 bases in between. Germline lookup yields CDR1 LGHNA and CDR2 YSLEER.

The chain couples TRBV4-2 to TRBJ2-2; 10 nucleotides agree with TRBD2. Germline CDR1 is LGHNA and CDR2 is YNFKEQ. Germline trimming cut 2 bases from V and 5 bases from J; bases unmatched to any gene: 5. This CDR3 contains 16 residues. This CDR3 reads CASSQISGRKTGELFF. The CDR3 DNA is TGTGCCAGCAGCCAAATTAGCGGGAGGAAAACCGGGGAGCTGTTTTTT.

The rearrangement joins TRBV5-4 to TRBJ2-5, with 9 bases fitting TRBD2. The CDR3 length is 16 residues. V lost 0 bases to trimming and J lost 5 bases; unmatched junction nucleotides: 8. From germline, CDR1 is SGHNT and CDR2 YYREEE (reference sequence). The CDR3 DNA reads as TGTGCCAGCAGCTTGGAAAGTAGCGGGAGAACGGAGACCCAGTACTTC. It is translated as CASSLESSGRTETQYF.

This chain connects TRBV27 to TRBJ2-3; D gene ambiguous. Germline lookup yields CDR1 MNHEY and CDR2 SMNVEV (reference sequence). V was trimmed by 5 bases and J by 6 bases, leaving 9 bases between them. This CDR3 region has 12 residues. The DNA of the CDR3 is TGTGCCAGCAGTCTCCAACGGGATACGCAGTATTTT. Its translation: CASSLQRDTQYF.

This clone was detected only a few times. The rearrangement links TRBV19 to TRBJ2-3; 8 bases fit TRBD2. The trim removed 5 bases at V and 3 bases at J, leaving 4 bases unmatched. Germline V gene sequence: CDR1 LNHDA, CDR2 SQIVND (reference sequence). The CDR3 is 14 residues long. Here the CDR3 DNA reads TGTGCCAGTAGTCGAGTAGCGGGAACAGATACGCAGTATTTT. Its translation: CASSRVAGTDTQYF. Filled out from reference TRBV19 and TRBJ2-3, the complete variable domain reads DGGITQSPKYLFRKEGQNVTLSCEQNLNHDAMYWYRQDPGQGLRLIYYSQIVNDFQKGDIAEGYSVSREKKESFPLTVTSAQKNPTAFYLCASSRVAGTDTQYFGPGTRLTVL.

The CDR3 here is CASSPPTDRGIEAFF. CDR3 coding DNA: TGTGCCAGCTCACCACCAACGGACAGGGGGATTGAAGCTTTCTTT. The V call is TRBV18, the J call TRBJ1-1; 10 bases are a match to TRBD1. The V gene's germline CDR1 is KGHSH and CDR2 LQKENI. J was trimmed by 7 bases and V by 0 bases; bases with no gene match: 5. The CDR3 sequence is 15 residues long.

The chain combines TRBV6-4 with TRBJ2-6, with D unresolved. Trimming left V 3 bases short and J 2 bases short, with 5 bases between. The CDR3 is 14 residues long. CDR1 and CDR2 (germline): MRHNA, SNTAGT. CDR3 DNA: TGTGCCAGCAGTGAGACAACTGGGGCCAACGTCCTGACTTTC. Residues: CASSETTGANVLTF.

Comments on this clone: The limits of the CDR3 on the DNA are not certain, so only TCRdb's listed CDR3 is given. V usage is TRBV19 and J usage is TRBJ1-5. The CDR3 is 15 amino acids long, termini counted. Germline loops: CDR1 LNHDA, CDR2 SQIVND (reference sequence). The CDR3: CASGPFGEGNQPQHF.

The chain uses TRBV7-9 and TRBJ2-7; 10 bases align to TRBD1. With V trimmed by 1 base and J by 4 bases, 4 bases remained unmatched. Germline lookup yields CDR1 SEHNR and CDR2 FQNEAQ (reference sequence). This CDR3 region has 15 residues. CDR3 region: CASSLEGTGAYEQYF. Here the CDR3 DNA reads TGTGCCAGCAGCTTAGAGGGGACAGGGGCATACGAGCAGTACTTC.

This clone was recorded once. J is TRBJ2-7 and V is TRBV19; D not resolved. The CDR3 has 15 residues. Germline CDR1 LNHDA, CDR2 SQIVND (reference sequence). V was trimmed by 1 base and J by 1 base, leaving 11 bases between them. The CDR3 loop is CASSIGVRPSYEQYF. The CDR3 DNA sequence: TGTGCCAGTAGTATAGGGGTGCGGCCGTCCTACGAGCAGTACTTC. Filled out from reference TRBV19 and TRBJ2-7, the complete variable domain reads DGGITQSPKYLFRKEGQNVTLSCEQNLNHDAMYWYRQDPGQGLRLIYYSQIVNDFQKGDIAEGYSVSREKKESFPLTVTSAQKNPTAFYLCASSIGVRPSYEQYFGPGTRLTVT.